The present entry profiles one T cell receptor (beta chain) with its context. The data were taken from a study of a mutant IDH1 vaccine in newly diagnosed glioma. Looking at the study overall: Earlier treatment was radiotherapy, temozolomide, or both, with most getting both.

Described time point: baseline, week 1 (first vaccination visit). Described treatment: pre-vaccination baseline after standard-of-care therapy. Each donor presented with a new WHO grade 3 or 4 astrocytoma that tested IDH1-mutant and showed ATRX loss. Assay: immunoSEQ multiplex PCR; the TCRdb copy retains only in-frame clones and omits some. Of about 38,000 clones listed, around 90% are singletons. Germline V lookup: CDR1 LGHNA, CDR2 YSLEER. V dropped 0 bases and J dropped 1 base, with 16 bases sitting between them. The length of the CDR3 is 18 residues. This receptor was taken from a man younger than 35 with glioma. V and J are TRBV4-3 and TRBJ1-3, with D possibly being TRBD1 (5 bases). This sample comprised PBMCs, obtained from a glioma patient treated with radiotherapy, temozolomide or both. The CDR3 DNA is TGCGCCAGCAGCCAAGATAGAGTAGGACGGACATCTGGAAACACCATATATTTT. Encoded protein: CASSQDRVGRTSGNTIYF.